This T cell receptor beta chain stems from a study of blood T cell repertoires in COVID-19. Study at large: Italy, Spain and the United States were the sources of the convalescent and acute COVID-19 samples.

This clone has only one observation. Libraries were prepared by immunoSEQ multiplex PCR; TCRdb keeps only in-frame clonotypes and omits some of them. The sample consists of some 450,000 clones, about 90% of them appearing once. Followed longitudinally, the Seattle patients had been enrolled during active infection. Germline-derived CDR1 and CDR2 are LNHNV and YYDKDF (reference sequence). The CDR3 has 14 residues. Trimming stripped 2 bases from V and 4 bases from J, with 11 bases between. The sample was peripheral blood. The chain couples TRBV15 to TRBJ1-2; maybe TRBD1 (6 bases). The clonotype was recovered from a man aged 18 to 29 with COVID-19, enrolled during active disease. The CDR3 bases are TGTGCCACCAGCAGAAGCGGACAGTTCTATGGCTACACCTTC. This sequence encodes CATSRSGQFYGYTF.